The clone carrying this T cell receptor (beta chain) came up a few times. These data come from a study of shared clonotypes between healthy human individuals. This CDR3 spans 17 amino acids. Germline assignment: CDR1 MNHNS and CDR2 SASEGT. V shed 1 base and J shed 5 bases, with 21 bases lying between them. In the authors' workflow: Quality scores were absent from the junction-only immunoSEQ sequences, so filtering differed. Clones were read by immunoSEQ multiplex PCR, and TCRdb kept only the in-frame ones, dropping some. From that table come the V and J calls and clone size; the DNA was used to work out D and trimming. This sample has some 2 million clones; roughly 95% occur once, and the top ten carry 0.9% to 1.3%. Terminally differentiated effector memory CD45RA+ cells were excluded by CCR7 positive selection of CD45RO-negative cells. Free of recent acute infections or vaccinations, the donors were healthy HIV-negative adults.

This sequence joins TRBV6-1 and TRBJ2-7; D is undetermined. The TCR comes from a man aged 18 to 30 in good health. The sample taken for sequencing was naive CD8+ T cells sorted from blood. The CDR3, as DNA: TGTGCCAGCAGTGAAGTGGTCTCGGGCACCCCCGCGGACGAGCAGTACTTC. This encodes CASSEVVSGTPADEQYF.